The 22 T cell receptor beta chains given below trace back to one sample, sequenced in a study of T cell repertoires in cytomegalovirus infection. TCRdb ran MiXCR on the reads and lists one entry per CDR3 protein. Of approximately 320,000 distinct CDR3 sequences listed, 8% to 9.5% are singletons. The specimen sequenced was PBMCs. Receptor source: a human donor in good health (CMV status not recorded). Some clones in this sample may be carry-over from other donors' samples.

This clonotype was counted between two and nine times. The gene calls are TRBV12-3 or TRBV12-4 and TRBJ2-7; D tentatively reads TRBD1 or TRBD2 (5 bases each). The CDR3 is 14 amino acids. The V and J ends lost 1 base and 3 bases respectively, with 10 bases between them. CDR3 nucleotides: TGTGCCAGCAGTTTAGAGGGACCCAACTACGAGCAGTACTTC. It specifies CASSLEGPNYEQYF.

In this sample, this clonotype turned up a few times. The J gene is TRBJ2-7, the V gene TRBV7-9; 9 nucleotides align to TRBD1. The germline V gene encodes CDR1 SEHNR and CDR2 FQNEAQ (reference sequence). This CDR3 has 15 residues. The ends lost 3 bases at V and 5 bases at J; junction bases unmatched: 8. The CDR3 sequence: CASSFSDRGVHEQYF. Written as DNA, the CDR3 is TGTGCCAGCAGCTTCTCAGACAGGGGGGTCCACGAGCAGTACTTC.

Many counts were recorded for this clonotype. The CDR3 DNA reads TGTGCCAGCAGCTTAGGTCACAGGGACACCGGGGAGCTGTTTTTT. It is translated as CASSLGHRDTGELFF. The rearrangement joins TRBV7-2 to TRBJ2-2; maybe TRBD1 (6 bases). The germline CDR1 and CDR2 sequences are SGHTA and FQGNSA. The CDR3 length is 15 residues. Trimming removed 1 base from V and 3 bases from J, with 9 bases in between.

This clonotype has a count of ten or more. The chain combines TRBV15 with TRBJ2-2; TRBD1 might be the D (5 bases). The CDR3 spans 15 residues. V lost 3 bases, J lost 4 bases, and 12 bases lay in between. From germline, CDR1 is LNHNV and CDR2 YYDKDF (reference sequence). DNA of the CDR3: TGTGCCACCAGCAGTGGAATTAGGGGCACCGGGGAGCTGTTTTTT. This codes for CATSSGIRGTGELFF.

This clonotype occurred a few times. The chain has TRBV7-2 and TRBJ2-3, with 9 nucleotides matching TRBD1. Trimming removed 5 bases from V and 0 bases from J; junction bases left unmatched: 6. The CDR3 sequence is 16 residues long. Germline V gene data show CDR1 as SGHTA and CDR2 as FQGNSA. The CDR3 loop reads CASSDTGTGSTDTQYF. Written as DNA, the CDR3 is TGTGCCAGCAGCGACACCGGGACAGGGAGCACAGATACGCAGTATTTT.

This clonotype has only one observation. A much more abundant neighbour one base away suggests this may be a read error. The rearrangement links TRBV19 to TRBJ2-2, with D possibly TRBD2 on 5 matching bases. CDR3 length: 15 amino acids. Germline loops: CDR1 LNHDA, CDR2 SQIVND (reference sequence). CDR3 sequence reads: CASSPLLLNTGKLFF. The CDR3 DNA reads TGTGCCAGTAGTCCTCTTCTACTGAACACCGGGAAGCTGTTTTTT.

The CDR3 nucleotides read TGTGCCACCGCAGACACCAGGGGAGAGACCCAGTACTTC. Its protein is CATADTRGETQYF. The chain employs TRBV19 and TRBJ2-5; D possibly corresponds to TRBD1 (6 bases). The CDR3 is 13 amino acids. CDR1 and CDR2 from the germline V gene are LNHDA and SQIVND (reference sequence). Trimming took 10 bases from V and 4 from J, leaving 16 bases between them.

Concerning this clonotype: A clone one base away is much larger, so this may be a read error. In DNA form, the CDR3 reads TGTGCCAGCAGCTGCGCTGGGACAGCTAACTATGGCTACACCTTC. Protein product: CASSCAGTANYGYTF. J is TRBJ1-2 and V is TRBV7-1; 7 nucleotides line up with TRBD1. TRBV7-1 is an open reading frame, and its role is uncertain. The CDR3 runs to 15 residues. Trimming removed 4 bases from V and 0 bases from J; junction bases left unmatched: 5.

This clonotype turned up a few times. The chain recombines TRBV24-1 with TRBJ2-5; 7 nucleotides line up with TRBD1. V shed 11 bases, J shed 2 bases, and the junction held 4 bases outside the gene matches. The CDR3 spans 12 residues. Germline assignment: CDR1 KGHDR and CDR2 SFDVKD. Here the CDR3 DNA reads TGTGCCATTCCGGGACAGCAAGAGACCCAGTACTTC. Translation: CAIPGQQETQYF.

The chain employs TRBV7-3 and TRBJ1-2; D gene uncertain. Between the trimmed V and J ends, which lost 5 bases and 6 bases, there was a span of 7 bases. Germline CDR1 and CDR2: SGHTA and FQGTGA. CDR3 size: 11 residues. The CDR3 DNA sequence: TGTGCCAGCAGCCTAGACGATGGCTACACCTTC. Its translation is CASSLDDGYTF.

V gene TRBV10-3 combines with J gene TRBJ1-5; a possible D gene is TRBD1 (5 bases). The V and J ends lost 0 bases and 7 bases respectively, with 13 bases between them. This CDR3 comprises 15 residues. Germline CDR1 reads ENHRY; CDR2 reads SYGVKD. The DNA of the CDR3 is TGTGCCATCAGTGAGTCGTCAGGGTCTGGACAGCCCCAGCATTTT. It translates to CAISESSGSGQPQHF.

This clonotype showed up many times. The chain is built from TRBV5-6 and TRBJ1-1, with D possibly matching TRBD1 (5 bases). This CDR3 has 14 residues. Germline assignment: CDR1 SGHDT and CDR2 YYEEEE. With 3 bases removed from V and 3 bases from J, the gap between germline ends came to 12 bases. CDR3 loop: CASSWVDTDTEAFF. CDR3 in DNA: TGTGCCAGCAGCTGGGTGGACACGGACACTGAAGCTTTCTTT. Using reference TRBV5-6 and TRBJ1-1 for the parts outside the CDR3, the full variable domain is DAGVTQSPTHLIKTRGQQVTLRCSPKSGHDTVSWYQQALGQGPQFIFQYYEEEERQRGNFPDRFSGHQFPNYSSELNVNALLLGDSALYLCASSWVDTDTEAFFGQGTRLTVV.

CDR3 amino acids: CASSARGTSGSLGDTQYF. The CDR3 DNA is TGTGCCAGCAGTGCTCGAGGGACTAGCGGGAGTCTAGGGGATACGCAGTATTTT. This chain joins TRBV27 and TRBJ2-3; 14 nucleotides align to TRBD2. CDR3 length: 18 residues. Germline V gene lookup returns CDR1 MNHEY and CDR2 SMNVEV (reference sequence). Trimming took 5 bases from V and 6 from J; bases not matched to a gene: 13.

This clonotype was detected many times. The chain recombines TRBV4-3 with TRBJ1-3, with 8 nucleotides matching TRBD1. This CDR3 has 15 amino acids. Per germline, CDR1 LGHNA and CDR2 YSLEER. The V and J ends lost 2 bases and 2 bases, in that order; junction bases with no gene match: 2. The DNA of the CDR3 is TGCGCCAGCAGCCAAACGGACAGGGCTGGAAACACCATATATTTT. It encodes CASSQTDRAGNTIYF.

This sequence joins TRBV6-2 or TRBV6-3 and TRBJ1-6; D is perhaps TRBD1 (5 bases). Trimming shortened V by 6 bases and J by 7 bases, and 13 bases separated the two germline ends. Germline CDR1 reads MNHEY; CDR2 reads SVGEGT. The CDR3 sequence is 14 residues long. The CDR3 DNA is TGTGCCAGCAGACTACAGGCCGGGAATTCACCCCTCCACTTT. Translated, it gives CASRLQAGNSPLHF.

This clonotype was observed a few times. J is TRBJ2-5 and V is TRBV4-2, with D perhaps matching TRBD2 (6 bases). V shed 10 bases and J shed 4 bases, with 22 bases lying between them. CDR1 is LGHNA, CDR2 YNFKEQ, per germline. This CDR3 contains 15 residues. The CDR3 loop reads CATSNVGPGGETQYF. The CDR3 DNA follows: TGTGCCACCTCGAATGTGGGCCCCGGGGGAGAGACCCAGTACTTC.

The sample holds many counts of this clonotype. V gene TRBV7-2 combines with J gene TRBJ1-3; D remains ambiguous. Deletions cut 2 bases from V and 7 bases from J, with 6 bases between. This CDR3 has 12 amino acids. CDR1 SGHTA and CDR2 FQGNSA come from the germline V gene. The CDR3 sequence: CASSLPGNTIYF. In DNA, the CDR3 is TGTGCCAGCAGCTTACCCGGCAACACCATATATTTT.

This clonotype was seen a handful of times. Here the CDR3 reads CASSLGGTSGGSADTQYF. CDR3 bases: TGTGCCAGCAGCTTAGGCGGGACTAGCGGGGGATCGGCAGATACGCAGTATTTT. V and J are TRBV7-9 and TRBJ2-3; 14 bases match TRBD2. The trim removed 1 base at V and 4 bases at J, leaving 7 bases unmatched. Looked up from germline, CDR1 is SEHNR and CDR2 is FQNEAQ (reference sequence). This CDR3 is built from 18 residues.

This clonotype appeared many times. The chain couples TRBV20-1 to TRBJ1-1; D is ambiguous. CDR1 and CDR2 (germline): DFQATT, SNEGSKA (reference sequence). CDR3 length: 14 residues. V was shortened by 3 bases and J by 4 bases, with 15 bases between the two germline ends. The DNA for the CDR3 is TGCAGTGCTAGCGCGCGAAGAGCGGGCACTGAAGCTTTCTTT. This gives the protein CSASARRAGTEAFF.

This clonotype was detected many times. The CDR3 region is CASSYQAGGGTDTQYF. The CDR3 DNA follows: TGTGCCAGCAGCTACCAGGCGGGAGGAGGGACAGATACGCAGTATTTT. The V call is TRBV7-6, the J call TRBJ2-3; TRBD2 aligns across 8 bases. Per germline, CDR1 SGHVS and CDR2 FNYEAQ. The CDR3 spans 16 residues. The V gene end was trimmed by 4 bases and the J gene end by 3 bases; junction bases not matched to a gene: 9.

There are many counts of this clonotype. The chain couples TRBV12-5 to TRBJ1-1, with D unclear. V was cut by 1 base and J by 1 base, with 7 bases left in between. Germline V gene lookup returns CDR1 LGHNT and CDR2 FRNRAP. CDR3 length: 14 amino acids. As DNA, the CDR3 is TGTGCTAGTGGTTTGGGGCAGACGAACACTGAAGCTTTCTTT. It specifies CASGLGQTNTEAFF.

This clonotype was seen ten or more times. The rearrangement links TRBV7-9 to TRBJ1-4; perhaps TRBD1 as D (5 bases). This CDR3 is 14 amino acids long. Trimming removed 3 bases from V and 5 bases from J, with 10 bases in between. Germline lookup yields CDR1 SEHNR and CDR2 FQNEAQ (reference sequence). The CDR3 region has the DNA TGTGCCAGCAGCTTTGTACAGGCAAATGAAAAACTGTTTTTT. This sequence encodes CASSFVQANEKLFF.